One and the same sample provided the 30 T cell receptor beta chains below, sequenced in a study of T cell responses to AZD1222 COVID-19 vaccine. Generated by immunoSEQ multiplex PCR, the TCRdb table keeps only in-frame clones and is missing some. There are over 110,000 clones in the sample; roughly 88% occur only once, and 1.5% to 2% lies in the top ten. Sample: peripheral blood, taken 28 days after the second AZD1222 dose. All receptors derive from an adult who received the AZD1222 COVID-19 vaccine.

The chain carries TRBV10-3 and TRBJ1-5; unclear D gene. The CDR3 consists of 13 residues. Trimming pared 3 bases from V and 7 bases from J, leaving 10 bases between. Germline-derived CDR1 and CDR2 are ENHRY and SYGVKD. CDR3 region: CAISDMMGQPQHF. The CDR3 nucleotides read TGTGCCATCAGTGATATGATGGGACAGCCCCAGCATTTT.

This chain connects TRBV28 to TRBJ2-1, with 8 bases lining up with TRBD2. The CDR3 contains 16 residues. V lost 5 bases and J lost 13; bases outside the gene matches: 19. From germline, CDR1 is MDHEN and CDR2 SYDVKM. The CDR3 here is CASSIPGTRIGRKQFF. CDR3 nucleotide sequence: TGTGCCAGCAGTATTCCCGGGACTAGAATTGGCCGAAAACAGTTCTTC.

The rearrangement uses TRBV30 and TRBJ1-1; no reliable D call. V was pared by 2 bases and J by 4 bases, with 5 bases between. Germline V lookup: CDR1 GTSNPN, CDR2 SVGIG (reference sequence). The CDR3 runs to 11 residues. The CDR3 region is CAWSLGTEAFF. As DNA, the CDR3 is TGTGCCTGGAGTCTGGGCACTGAAGCTTTCTTT.

CDR3 bases: TGTGCCAGCAGTGGACAGGGGGCGCCTTCACCCCTCCACTTT. Its translation: CASSGQGAPSPLHF. The V and J genes are TRBV2 and TRBJ1-6, with 10 bases that match TRBD1. The J segment lost 9 bases and the V segment lost 4 bases, leaving 3 bases of the junction unmatched. The germline V gene has CDR1 SNHLY and CDR2 FYNNEI. The CDR3 covers 14 residues. Combining the CDR3 with reference TRBV2 and TRBJ1-6 gives the whole variable domain EPEVTQTPSHQVTQMGQEVILRCVPISNHLYFYWYRQILGQKVEFLVSFYNNEISEKSEIFDDQFSVERPDGSNFTLKIRSTKLEDSAMYFCASSGQGAPSPLHFGNGTRLTVT.

This clone came up many times. V gene TRBV5-6 combines with J gene TRBJ1-2; a weak D match, TRBD1 (5 bases). This CDR3 has 13 amino acids. Trimming stripped 0 bases from V and 10 bases from J, with 13 bases between. Germline-derived CDR1 and CDR2 are SGHDT and YYEEEE. DNA of the CDR3: TGTGCCAGCAGCTTGGGAGGGGCGGAGGACTACACCTTC. Its translation: CASSLGGAEDYTF.

The rearrangement joins TRBV10-3 to TRBJ2-7; D is uncertain. The CDR3 consists of 12 residues. V was clipped by 3 bases and J by 0 bases, with 3 bases between them. Germline CDR1 is ENHRY and CDR2 is SYGVKD. CDR3 coding DNA: TGTGCCATCAGTGAAGGCTCCTACGAGCAGTACGTC. It encodes CAISEGSYEQYV.

A single count supports this clone. The rearrangement uses TRBV3-1 (or the pseudogene TRBV3-2) and TRBJ2-1; D not resolved. This CDR3 comprises 12 residues. Trimming stripped 4 bases from V and 9 bases from J, with 10 bases between. The germline V gene has CDR1 LGHDT and CDR2 YNNKEL (reference sequence). The CDR3 coding sequence is TGTGCCAGCAGCCGGAGCGAAGTTGAGCAGTTCTTC. Translation: CASSRSEVEQFF.

This clone was seen only a few times. This chain connects TRBV21-1 to TRBJ2-1. TRBV21-1 is shown as a pseudogene. The CDR3 consists of 10 residues. In DNA, the CDR3 is TGTGCCAGCGGGGACAATGAGCAGTTCTTC. It codes for CASGDNEQFF.

CDR3 protein: CASSLVSGTGVRNQPQHF. The CDR3 DNA sequence: TGTGCCAGCAGTTTGGTCTCCGGGACAGGGGTTCGCAATCAGCCCCAGCATTTT. The chain has TRBV28 and TRBJ1-5; 10 bases line up with TRBD1. Germline V CDR1 and CDR2: MDHEN, SYDVKM. Trimming took 3 bases from V and 2 from J; bases not matched to a gene: 10. The CDR3 is 18 residues long.

The chain uses TRBV6-1 and TRBJ1-1; D gene ambiguous. The CDR3 extends over 13 amino acids. CDR1 is MNHNS, CDR2 SASEGT, per germline. The V end lost 3 bases, the J end lost 1 base, and 6 bases lay between the germline ends. The chain's CDR3 is CASSEEGNTEAFF. The CDR3 DNA follows: TGTGCCAGCAGTGAGGAAGGGAACACTGAAGCTTTCTTT.

This clone was detected once. The chain is built from TRBV6-2 or TRBV6-3 and TRBJ2-5; 8 nucleotides align to TRBD1. The V gene end was trimmed by 6 bases and the J gene end by 5 bases; junction bases not matched to a gene: 11. Germline loops: CDR1 MNHEY, CDR2 SVGEGT. The CDR3 extends over 15 amino acids. The CDR3 protein is CASSRRTGSRETQYF. Written as DNA, the CDR3 is TGTGCCAGCAGCCGACGGACAGGGTCCCGGGAGACCCAGTACTTC.

The V gene is TRBV5-1, the J gene TRBJ2-3, with 7 bases matching TRBD1. V shed 0 bases, J shed 0 bases, and the junction held 7 bases outside the gene matches. Germline V gives CDR1 SGHRS, CDR2 YFSETQ. The CDR3 totals 17 residues. DNA of the CDR3: TGCGCCAGCAGCTTGGGGAACCGGGACAGAAGCACAGATACGCAGTATTTT. Protein product: CASSLGNRDRSTDTQYF.

The chain joins TRBV7-3 to TRBJ2-3; no clear D. This CDR3 spans 14 amino acids. V gave up 1 base and J gave up 2 bases, with 7 bases separating them. From germline, CDR1 is SGHTA and CDR2 FQGTGA. This CDR3 reads CASSLIGNTDTQYF. The CDR3 DNA reads as TGTGCCAGCAGCTTAATCGGCAACACAGATACGCAGTATTTT.

This clone was seen once. J is TRBJ1-6 and V is TRBV27; D unclear. Germline CDR1 is MNHEY and CDR2 is SMNVEV (reference sequence). V lost 5 bases and J 0 bases, leaving 8 bases between the germline ends. This CDR3 has 15 amino acids. CDR3 amino acids: CASSRGDSYNSPLHF. The CDR3 DNA is TGTGCCAGCAGTCGCGGCGACTCCTATAATTCACCCCTCCACTTT.

The J gene is TRBJ2-5, the V gene TRBV6-1; a weak D match, TRBD2 (6 bases). The germline gives CDR1 MNHNS, CDR2 SASEGT. The germline V and J ends were trimmed by 1 base and 5 bases, with 17 bases remaining between them. This CDR3 region has 16 residues. CDR3 DNA: TGTGCCAGCAGTGAAGATCCGGCAGGGAGGCGGGAGACCCAGTACTTC. Its translation is CASSEDPAGRRETQYF.

The DNA of the CDR3 is TGTGCCAGCAGCTTAAGACAGGGAGACGGCTACACCTTC. It codes for CASSLRQGDGYTF. V is TRBV7-3 and J is TRBJ1-2, with 7 bases fitting TRBD1. The CDR3 length is 13 residues. Germline-derived CDR1 and CDR2 are SGHTA and FQGTGA. V shed 1 base and J 8 bases; nucleotides not matched to a gene: 4.

The chain has TRBV30 and TRBJ2-7, with D tentatively TRBD2 (6 bases). CDR3 length: 14 amino acids. Deletions cut 0 bases from V and 1 base from J, with 10 bases between. Germline CDR1 GTSNPN, CDR2 SVGIG (reference sequence). The CDR3 loop reads CAWSVRGASYEQYV. DNA for the CDR3: TGTGCCTGGAGTGTACGCGGGGCGTCCTACGAGCAGTACGTC.

This clone was observed a few times. This chain uses TRBV7-8 with TRBJ2-7; 7 positions match TRBD2. J lost 2 bases, V lost 4 bases, and 5 bases had no gene match. From germline, CDR1 is SGHVS and CDR2 FQNEAQ. CDR3 length: 14 amino acids. CDR3 bases: TGTGCCAGCAGCTCTGGGAGGGCAGCCTACGAGCAGTACTTC. Translation gives CASSSGRAAYEQYF.

V and J are TRBV3-1 (or the pseudogene TRBV3-2) and TRBJ1-1; TRBD1 is a possible D gene (5 bases). The CDR3 covers 14 residues. Trimming shortened V by 4 bases and J by 0 bases, and 9 bases separated the two germline ends. Germline CDR1 and CDR2: LGHDT and YNNKEL (reference sequence). CDR3 in DNA: TGTGCCAGCAGCCCGGGACTGATGAACACTGAAGCTTTCTTT. It is translated as CASSPGLMNTEAFF.

The chain couples TRBV7-2 to TRBJ2-7; 15 bases are a match to TRBD2. Losses at the gene ends were 4 bases for V and 7 bases for J; bases not matched to a gene: 11. CDR1 is SGHTA, CDR2 FQGNSA, per germline. The CDR3 has 17 amino acids. Here the CDR3 DNA reads TGTGCCAGCAGCTCCGGACTAGCGGGAGGGCCTCCGAGGGAGCAGTACTTC. Protein sequence: CASSSGLAGGPPREQYF.

Notes on this clone: This CDR3 is also generated by other DNA sequences in the sample. The chain carries TRBV5-8 and TRBJ1-5, with D uncertain. The CDR3 totals 11 residues. Germline CDR1 and CDR2: SGHTS and YDEGEE. Trimming took 2 bases from V and 3 from J, leaving 0 bases between them. For the CDR3, the DNA is TGTGCCAGCAGCTTCAATCAGCCCCAGCATTTT. As protein: CASSFNQPQHF.

The chain carries TRBV29-1 and TRBJ2-5; D unresolved. Germline V gives CDR1 SQVTM, CDR2 ANQGSEA. The V and J ends lost 6 bases and 2 bases respectively, with 13 bases between them. The CDR3 consists of 13 residues. The CDR3 coding sequence is TGCAGCGTCGCCCCATCCATACAAGAGACCCAGTACTTC. This sequence encodes CSVAPSIQETQYF.

This chain joins TRBV6-5 and TRBJ2-2; no definite D call. The V and J ends lost 1 base and 6 bases respectively, with 15 bases between them. The CDR3 runs 16 residues. Germline values: CDR1 MNHEY, CDR2 SVGAGI. The CDR3 nucleotides are TGTGCCAGCAGTTACTTTAAGTCCCCCGGGCCCGGGGAGCTGTTTTTT. Translation: CASSYFKSPGPGELFF.

The chain carries TRBV4-2 and TRBJ2-1, with 8 nucleotides matching TRBD1. CDR1 and CDR2 from the germline V gene are LGHNA and YNFKEQ. There are 14 residues in the CDR3. With V trimmed by 7 bases and J by 5 bases, 7 bases remained unmatched. CDR3 bases: TGTGCCAGCACCCGGGACAGGACTAACAATGAGCAGTTCTTC. This translates into CASTRDRTNNEQFF.

The chain uses TRBV28 and TRBJ1-5; D is uncertain. In germline, CDR1 is MDHEN, CDR2 SYDVKM. This CDR3 is 11 amino acids long. The ends were cut back, 5 bases at V and 9 bases at J, with 8 bases in the middle. The CDR3 sequence: CASSPIGPQHF. The CDR3 region has the DNA TGTGCCAGCAGTCCCATTGGGCCCCAGCATTTT.

V gene TRBV5-6 combines with J gene TRBJ2-7, with 9 bases lining up with TRBD2. Unmatched junction bases numbered 13, after V lost 2 bases and J lost 7 bases. Germline-derived CDR1 and CDR2 are SGHDT and YYEEEE. The CDR3 totals 16 residues. CDR3 amino acids: CASSFRGGRVTREQYF. Written as DNA, the CDR3 is TGTGCCAGCAGCTTTCGAGGCGGGAGGGTAACGCGGGAGCAGTACTTC.

The chain links TRBV10-3 to TRBJ1-6; D is uncertain. The CDR3 runs 13 residues. The V and J ends lost 7 bases and 8 bases respectively, with 12 bases between them. Per the germline V gene, CDR1 is ENHRY and CDR2 is SYGVKD. CDR3 bases: TGTGCCATCACACCACTCCAGGATTCACCCCTCCACTTT. Its translation: CAITPLQDSPLHF.

The chain is built from TRBV5-1 and TRBJ2-2; D is undetermined. This CDR3 has 14 residues. Per the germline V gene, CDR1 is SGHRS and CDR2 is YFSETQ. The V end was cut by 0 bases, the J end by 4 bases, with 7 bases between. The CDR3: CASSLVVSTGELFF. CDR3 DNA: TGCGCCAGCAGCTTGGTTGTGAGCACCGGGGAGCTGTTTTTT.

This chain links TRBV19 with TRBJ2-7; D is uncertain. Germline values: CDR1 LNHDA, CDR2 SQIVND (reference sequence). The CDR3 has 13 residues. V was clipped by 3 bases and J by 3 bases, with 9 bases between them. For the CDR3, the DNA is TGTGCCAGTAGTATTCTGGCCGACTACGAGCAGTACGTC. This gives the protein CASSILADYEQYV.

CDR3 DNA: TGTGCCAGCAGCTTGGGCGCAGGGGGACCAAAGTCCTACGAGCAGTACTTC. Translated, it gives CASSLGAGGPKSYEQYF. This rearrangement joins TRBV7-2 to TRBJ2-7, with 7 bases fitting TRBD1. V lost 3 bases, J lost 1 base, and 12 bases stayed unmatched. There are 17 residues in the CDR3. Germline V gene lookup returns CDR1 SGHTA and CDR2 FQGNSA.